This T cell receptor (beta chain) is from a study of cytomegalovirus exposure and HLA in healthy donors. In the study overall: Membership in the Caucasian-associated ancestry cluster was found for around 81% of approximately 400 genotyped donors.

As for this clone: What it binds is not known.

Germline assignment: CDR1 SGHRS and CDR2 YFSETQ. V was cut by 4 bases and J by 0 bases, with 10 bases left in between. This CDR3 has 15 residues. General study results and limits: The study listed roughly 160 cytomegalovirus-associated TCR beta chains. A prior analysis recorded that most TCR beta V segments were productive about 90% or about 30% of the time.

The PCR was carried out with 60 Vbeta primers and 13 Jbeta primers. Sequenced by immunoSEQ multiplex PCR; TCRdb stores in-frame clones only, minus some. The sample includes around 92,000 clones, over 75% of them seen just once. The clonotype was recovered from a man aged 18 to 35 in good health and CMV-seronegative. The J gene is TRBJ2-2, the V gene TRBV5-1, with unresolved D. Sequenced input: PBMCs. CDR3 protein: CASSPLTTNTGELFF. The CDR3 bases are TGCGCCAGCAGCCCTCTAACCACGAACACCGGGGAGCTGTTTTTT.